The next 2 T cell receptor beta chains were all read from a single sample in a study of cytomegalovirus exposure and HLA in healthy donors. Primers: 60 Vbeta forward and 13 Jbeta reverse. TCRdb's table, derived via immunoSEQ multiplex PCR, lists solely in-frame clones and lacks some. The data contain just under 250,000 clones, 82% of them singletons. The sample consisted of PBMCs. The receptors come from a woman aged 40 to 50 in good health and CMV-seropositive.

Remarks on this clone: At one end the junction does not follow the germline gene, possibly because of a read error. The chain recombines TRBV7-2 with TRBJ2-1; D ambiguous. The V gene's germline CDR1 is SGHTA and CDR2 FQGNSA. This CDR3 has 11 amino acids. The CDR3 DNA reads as TGTGCCAGCAGCTTAATAGCCCCCCGGGTCTTC. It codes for CASSLIAPRVF.

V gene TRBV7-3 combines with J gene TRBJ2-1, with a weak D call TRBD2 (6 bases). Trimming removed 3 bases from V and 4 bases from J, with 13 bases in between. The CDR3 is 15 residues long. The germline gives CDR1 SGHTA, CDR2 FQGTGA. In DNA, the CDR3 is TGTGCCAGCAGCTTCGGGGAGGTGCCATACAATGAGCAGTTCTTC. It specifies CASSFGEVPYNEQFF.